A selection of T cell receptor beta chains follows, all from one sample in a study of cytomegalovirus exposure and HLA in healthy donors. Some clones are missing from TCRdb's copy, which holds only in-frame ones; the method was immunoSEQ multiplex PCR. The sample has approximately 170,000 clones; 85% are singletons. Sequencing was performed on PBMCs. Receptor source: a boy aged 2-9 years in good health and CMV-seronegative. CDR3s include the opening cysteine and the closing phenylalanine or tryptophan. D genes are given only for firm matches. Some rows have no size entry. The others give once, few or many, or a class for an expanded clone.

TRBD2	-	TRBV7-6	TRBJ2-1	CASSLVLAGDNEQFF	TGTGCCAGCAGCTTAGTACTAGCGGGGGACAATGAGCAGTTCTTC
TRBD2	-	TRBV15	TRBJ2-2	CATSRHSVGREGRAGELFF	TGTGCCACCAGCAGACACTCCGTCGGGCGGGAGGGCCGTGCCGGGGAGCTGTTTTTT
TRBD2	once	TRBV4-1	TRBJ2-4	CASSQEGLAGGLDKNIQYF	TGCGCCAGCAGCCAAGAGGGACTAGCGGGGGGACTGGACAAAAACATTCAGTACTTC
-	-	TRBV7-8	TRBJ1-2	CASSLGRGGYTF	TGTGCCAGCAGCTTAGGCAGGGGAGGCTACACCTTC
TRBD2	-	TRBV7-9	TRBJ2-1	CASSLVPSGSAEQFF	TGTGCCAGCAGCTTAGTGCCTAGCGGGAGCGCTGAGCAGTTCTTC
TRBD2	-	TRBV10-3	TRBJ2-7	CAISESSVAGGGGSYEQYF	TGTGCCATCAGTGAGTCTTCCGTAGCGGGAGGCGGGGGCTCCTACGAGCAGTACTTC
TRBD1	-	TRBV28	TRBJ2-1	CASSAGTGGLNEQFF	TGTGCCAGCAGTGCCGGGACAGGGGGACTGAATGAGCAGTTCTTC
-	-	TRBV6-6	TRBJ1-1	CASSYSSGEAFF	TGTGCCAGCAGTTACTCGAGTGGTGAAGCTTTCTTT
TRBD1	once	TRBV11-2	TRBJ2-2	CASKKPSQGARTGELFF	TGTGCCAGCAAAAAGCCCTCGCAGGGGGCGAGGACCGGGGAGCTGTTTTTT
-	-	TRBV6-5	TRBJ1-2	CASSPRRQMAGGYTF	TGTGCCAGCAGCCCCAGGCGCCAGATGGCGGGTGGCTACACCTTC
-	once	TRBV5-4	TRBJ1-3	CASSPARGTSSGNTIYF	TGTGCCAGCAGCCCCGCACGAGGGACAAGCTCTGGAAACACCATATATTTT
-	-	TRBV19	TRBJ1-3	CASKIDSSGNTIYF	TGTGCCAGTAAGATCGACAGCTCTGGAAACACCATATATTTT
-	-	TRBV10-1	TRBJ1-2	CASGPTGNYGYTF	TGCGCCAGCGGCCCCACAGGGAACTATGGCTACACCTTC
TRBD1	-	TRBV5-5	TRBJ1-1	CASSQLQGVRGEAFF	TGTGCCAGCAGCCAACTACAGGGGGTCCGGGGTGAAGCTTTCTTT
-	-	TRBV25-1	TRBJ1-5	CASTSPGLKGCQPQHF	TGTGCCAGCACCTCCCCGGGACTCAAGGGGTGCCAGCCCCAGCATTTT
-	once	TRBV2	TRBJ1-1	CASSATTRNTEAFF	TGTGCCAGCAGTGCGACAACAAGGAACACTGAAGCTTTCTTT
TRBD2	-	TRBV28	TRBJ2-3	CASSFAGGRPTDTQYF	TGTGCCAGCAGTTTCGCGGGGGGGCGCCCCACAGATACGCAGTATTTT
-	few	TRBV6-5	TRBJ1-2	CASSSGHIYGYTF	TGTGCCAGCAGTTCGGGACATATCTATGGCTACACCTTC
-	-	TRBV4-1	TRBJ2-7	CASSAVGLATLNEQYF	TGCGCCAGCAGTGCAGTGGGTCTAGCGACCCTTAACGAGCAGTACTTC
-	-	TRBV27	TRBJ1-5	CASSKRHVNQPQHF	TGTGCCAGCAGTAAGCGGCATGTCAATCAGCCCCAGCATTTT
-	-	TRBV27	TRBJ1-1	CASSSTGVNTEAFF	TGTGCCAGCAGTTCGACAGGAGTGAACACTGAAGCTTTCTTT
-	few	TRBV14	TRBJ1-5	CASSQDRGANQPQHF	TGTGCCAGCAGCCAAGATCGGGGGGCCAATCAGCCCCAGCATTTT
TRBD2	once	TRBV28	TRBJ2-7	CATYGGGTYEQYF	TGTGCCACCTATGGGGGGGGGACGTACGAGCAGTACTTC
TRBD2	-	TRBV5-4	TRBJ2-2	CASGGLEGLSGELFF	TGTGCCAGCGGGGGACTAGAAGGTCTTTCCGGGGAGCTGTTTTTT
TRBD1	-	TRBV28	TRBJ2-1	CASSLVQGAYNEQFF	TGTGCCAGCAGTTTAGTCCAGGGGGCCTACAATGAGCAGTTCTTC
TRBD2	-	TRBV11-2	TRBJ2-1	CASSARLAGGHSAYNEQFF	TGTGCCAGCAGCGCTCGACTAGCGGGGGGGCACAGCGCCTACAATGAGCAGTTCTTC
TRBD2	-	TRBV15	TRBJ2-7	CATSRSLASSGSPYEQYF	TGTGCCACCAGCAGATCCCTGGCCTCTAGCGGGAGCCCCTACGAGCAGTACTTC
TRBD2	-	TRBV30	TRBJ2-3	CAWSRVAGVTDTQYF	TGTGCCTGGAGTCGGGTAGCGGGGGTCACAGATACGCAGTATTTT
-	-	TRBV14	TRBJ2-7	CASSQRSSYEQYF	TGTGCCAGCAGCCAGCGGAGCTCCTACGAGCAGTACTTC
-	-	TRBV5-1	TRBJ2-7	CASSQGYEQYF	TGCGCCAGCTCCCAGGGGTACGAGCAGTACTTC
TRBD2	-	TRBV7-8	TRBJ2-7	CASSLGLGGYEQYF	TGTGCCAGCAGCTTAGGCCTCGGGGGGTACGAGCAGTACTTC
-	-	TRBV15	TRBJ2-6	CATSRDSSGWGANVLTF	TGTGCCACCAGCAGAGATAGCAGCGGCTGGGGGGCCAACGTCCTGACTTTC
TRBD1	-	TRBV11-2	TRBJ2-1	CASSSAPGQGFHEQFF	TGTGCCAGCAGCTCAGCCCCGGGACAGGGTTTCCATGAGCAGTTCTTC
TRBD1	-	TRBV10-1	TRBJ2-3	CASREGQGKDTQYF	TGCGCCAGCCGTGAGGGACAGGGGAAAGATACGCAGTATTTT
TRBD2	-	TRBV5-1	TRBJ2-1	CASSASGNRGNEQFF	TGCGCCAGCAGCGCTAGCGGGAATCGAGGGAATGAGCAGTTCTTC
-	few	TRBV5-1	TRBJ1-1	CASSLRETNTEAFF	TGCGCCAGCAGCTTGCGGGAGACGAACACTGAAGCTTTCTTT
TRBD2	-	TRBV13	TRBJ2-2	CASSFIAGEGTGELFF	TGTGCCAGCAGCTTCATAGCGGGAGAAGGCACCGGGGAGCTGTTTTTT